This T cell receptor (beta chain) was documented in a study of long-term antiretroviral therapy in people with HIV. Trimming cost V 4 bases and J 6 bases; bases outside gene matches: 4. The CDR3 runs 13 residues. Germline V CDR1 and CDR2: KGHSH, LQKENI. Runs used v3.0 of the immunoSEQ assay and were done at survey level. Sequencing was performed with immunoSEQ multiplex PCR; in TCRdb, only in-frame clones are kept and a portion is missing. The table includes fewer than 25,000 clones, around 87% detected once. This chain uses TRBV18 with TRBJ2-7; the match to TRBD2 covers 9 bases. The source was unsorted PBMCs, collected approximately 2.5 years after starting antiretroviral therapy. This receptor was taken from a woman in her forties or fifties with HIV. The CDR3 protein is CASSLAGEAEQYF. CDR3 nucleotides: TGTGCCAGCTCACTAGCGGGAGAGGCCGAGCAGTACTTC.